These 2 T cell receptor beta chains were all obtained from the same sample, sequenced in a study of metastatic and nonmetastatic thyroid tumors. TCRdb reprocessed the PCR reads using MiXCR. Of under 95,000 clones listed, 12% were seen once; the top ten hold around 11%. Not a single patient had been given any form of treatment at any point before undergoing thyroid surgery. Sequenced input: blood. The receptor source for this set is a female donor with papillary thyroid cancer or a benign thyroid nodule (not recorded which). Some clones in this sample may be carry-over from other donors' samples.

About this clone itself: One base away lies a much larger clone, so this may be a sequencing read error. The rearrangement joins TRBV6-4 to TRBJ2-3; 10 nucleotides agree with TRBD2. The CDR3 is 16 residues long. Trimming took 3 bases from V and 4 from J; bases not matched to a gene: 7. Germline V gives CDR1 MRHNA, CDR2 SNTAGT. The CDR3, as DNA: TGTGCCAGCAGTGAATCAACAGCGGGAGGGCCAGATACGCAGTATTTT. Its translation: CASSESTAGGPDTQYF.

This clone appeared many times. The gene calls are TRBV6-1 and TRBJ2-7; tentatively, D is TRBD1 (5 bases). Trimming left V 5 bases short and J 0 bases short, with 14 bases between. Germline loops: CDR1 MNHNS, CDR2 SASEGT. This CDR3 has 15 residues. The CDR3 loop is CASSLAQGFSYEQYF. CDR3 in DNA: TGTGCCAGCAGTCTGGCGCAGGGATTCTCCTACGAGCAGTACTTC.